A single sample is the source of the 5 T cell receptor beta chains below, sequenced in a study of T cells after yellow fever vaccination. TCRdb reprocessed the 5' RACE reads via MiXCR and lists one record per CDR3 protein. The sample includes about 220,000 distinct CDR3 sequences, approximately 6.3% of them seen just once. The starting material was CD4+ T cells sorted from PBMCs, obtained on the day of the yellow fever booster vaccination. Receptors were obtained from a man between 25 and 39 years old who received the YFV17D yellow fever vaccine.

The CDR3 region is CATSRGRGPQETQYF. Written as DNA, the CDR3 is TGTGCCACCAGCAGAGGAAGGGGGCCCCAAGAGACCCAGTACTTC. V usage is TRBV15 and J usage is TRBJ2-5; 7 bases map to TRBD1. Germline CDR1 LNHNV, CDR2 YYDKDF (reference sequence). This CDR3 has 15 amino acids. J was trimmed by 1 base and V by 1 base; bases with no gene match: 3.

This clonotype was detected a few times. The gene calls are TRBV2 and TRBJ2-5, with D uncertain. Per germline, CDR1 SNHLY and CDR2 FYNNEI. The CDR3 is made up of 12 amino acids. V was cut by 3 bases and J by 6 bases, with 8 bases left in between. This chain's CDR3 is CASSEAGQTQYF. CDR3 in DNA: TGTGCCAGCAGTGAGGCCGGGCAGACCCAGTACTTC.

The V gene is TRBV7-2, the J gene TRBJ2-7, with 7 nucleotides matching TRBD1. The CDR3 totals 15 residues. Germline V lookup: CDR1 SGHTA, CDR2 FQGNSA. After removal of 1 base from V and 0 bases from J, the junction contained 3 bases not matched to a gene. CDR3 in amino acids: CASSLVGDSSYEQYF. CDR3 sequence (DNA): TGTGCCAGCAGCTTAGTGGGGGACAGCTCCTACGAGCAGTACTTC.

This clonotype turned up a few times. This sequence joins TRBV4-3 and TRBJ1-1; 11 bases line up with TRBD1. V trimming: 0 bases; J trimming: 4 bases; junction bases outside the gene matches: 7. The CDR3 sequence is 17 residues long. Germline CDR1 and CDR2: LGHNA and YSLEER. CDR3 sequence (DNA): TGCGCCAGCAGCCAAGATCTGTCCGGGACAGGGGGCACTGAAGCTTTCTTT. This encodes CASSQDLSGTGGTEAFF.

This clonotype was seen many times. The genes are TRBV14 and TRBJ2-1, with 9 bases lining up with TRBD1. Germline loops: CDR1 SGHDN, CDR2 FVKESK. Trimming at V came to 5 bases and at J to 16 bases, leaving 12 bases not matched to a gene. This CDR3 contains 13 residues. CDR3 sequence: CASSRQGVPLGFF. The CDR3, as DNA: TGTGCCAGCAGCAGACAGGGGGTACCCTTAGGATTCTTC.